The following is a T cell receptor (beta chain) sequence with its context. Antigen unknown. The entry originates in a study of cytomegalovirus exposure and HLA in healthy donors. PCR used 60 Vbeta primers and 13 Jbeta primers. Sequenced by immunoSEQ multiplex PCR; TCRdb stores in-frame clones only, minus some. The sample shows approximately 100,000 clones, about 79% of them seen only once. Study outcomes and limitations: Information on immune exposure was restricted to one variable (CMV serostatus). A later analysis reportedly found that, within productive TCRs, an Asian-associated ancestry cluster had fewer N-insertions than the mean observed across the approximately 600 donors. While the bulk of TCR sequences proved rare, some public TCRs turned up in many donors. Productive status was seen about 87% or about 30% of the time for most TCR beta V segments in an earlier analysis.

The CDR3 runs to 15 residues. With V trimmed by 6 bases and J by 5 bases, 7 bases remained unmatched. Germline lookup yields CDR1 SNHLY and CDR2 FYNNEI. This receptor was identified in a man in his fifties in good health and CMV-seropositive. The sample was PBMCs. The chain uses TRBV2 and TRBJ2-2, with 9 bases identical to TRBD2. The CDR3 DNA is TGTGCCAGCAGGTGGACTAGCGTCCTTACCGGGGAGCTGTTTTTT. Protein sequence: CASRWTSVLTGELFF.